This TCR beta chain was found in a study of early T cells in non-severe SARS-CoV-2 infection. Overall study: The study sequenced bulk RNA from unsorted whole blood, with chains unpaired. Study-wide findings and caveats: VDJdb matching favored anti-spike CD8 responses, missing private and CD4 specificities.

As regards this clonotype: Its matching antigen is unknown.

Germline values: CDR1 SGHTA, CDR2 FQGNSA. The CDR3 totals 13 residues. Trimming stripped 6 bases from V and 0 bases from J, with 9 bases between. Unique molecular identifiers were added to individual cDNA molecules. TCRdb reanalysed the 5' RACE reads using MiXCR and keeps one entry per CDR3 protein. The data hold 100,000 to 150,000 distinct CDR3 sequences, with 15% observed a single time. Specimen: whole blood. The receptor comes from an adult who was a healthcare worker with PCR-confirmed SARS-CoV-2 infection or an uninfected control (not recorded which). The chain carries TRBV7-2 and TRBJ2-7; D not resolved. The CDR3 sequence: CASSYKSSYEQYF. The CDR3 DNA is TGTGCCAGCAGTTACAAAAGCTCCTACGAGCAGTACTTC. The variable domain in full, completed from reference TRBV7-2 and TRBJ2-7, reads GAGVSQSPSNKVTEKGKDVELRCDPISGHTALYWYRQSLGQGLEFLIYFQGNSAPDKSGLPSDRFSAERTGGSVSTLTIQRTQQEDSAVYLCASSYKSSYEQYFGPGTRLTVT.